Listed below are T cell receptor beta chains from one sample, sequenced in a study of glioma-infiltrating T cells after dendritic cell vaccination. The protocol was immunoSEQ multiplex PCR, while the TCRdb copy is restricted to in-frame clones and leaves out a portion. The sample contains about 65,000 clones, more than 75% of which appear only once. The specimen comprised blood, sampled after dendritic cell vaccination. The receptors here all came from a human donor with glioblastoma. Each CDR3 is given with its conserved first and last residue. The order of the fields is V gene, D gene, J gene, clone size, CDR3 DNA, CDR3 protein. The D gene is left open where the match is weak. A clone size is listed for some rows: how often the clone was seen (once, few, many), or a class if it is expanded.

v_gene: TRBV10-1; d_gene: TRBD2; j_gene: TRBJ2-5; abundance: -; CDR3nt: TGCGCCAGCAGTGAGTCGTGGGGTAGCGGGGGCGAGACCCAGTACTTC; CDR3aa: CASSESWGSGGETQYF
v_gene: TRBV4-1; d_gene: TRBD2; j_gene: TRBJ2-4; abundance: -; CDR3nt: TGCGCCAGCAGCCAATTGTCGACTAGCGGGGGGGGAAACATTCAGTACTTC; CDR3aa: CASSQLSTSGGGNIQYF
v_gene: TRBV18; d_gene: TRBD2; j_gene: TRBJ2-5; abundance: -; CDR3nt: TGTGCCAGCTCACTTATACCAGCGGGGGACCAAGAGACCCAGTACTTC; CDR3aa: CASSLIPAGDQETQYF
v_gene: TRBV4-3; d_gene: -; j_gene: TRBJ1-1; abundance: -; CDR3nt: TGCGCCAGCAGCCAAGATCCAGGGGTGAACACTGAAGCTTTCTTT; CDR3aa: CASSQDPGVNTEAFF
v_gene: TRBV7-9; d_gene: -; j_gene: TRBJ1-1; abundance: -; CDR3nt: TGTGCCAGTGGGCCGGGACACAGGAACACTGAAGCTTTCTTT; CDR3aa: CASGPGHRNTEAFF
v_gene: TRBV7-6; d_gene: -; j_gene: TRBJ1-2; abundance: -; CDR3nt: TGTGCCAGCAGCTTTGGTCAGGGGTTAAACTATGGCTACACCTTC; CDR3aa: CASSFGQGLNYGYTF
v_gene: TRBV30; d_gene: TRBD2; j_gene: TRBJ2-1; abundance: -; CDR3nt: TGTGCCTGGAGTGTAGCGGGAGAACCCTACAATGAGCAGTTCTTC; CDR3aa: CAWSVAGEPYNEQFF
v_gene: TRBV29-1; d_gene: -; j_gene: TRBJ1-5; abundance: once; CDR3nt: TGCAGCGTCCTGGACAGCCGGACGGGGCCCCAGCATTTT; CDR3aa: CSVLDSRTGPQHF
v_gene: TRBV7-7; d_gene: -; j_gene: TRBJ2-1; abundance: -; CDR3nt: TGTGCTAGCAGCCCGGACTATCTGAATGAGCAGTTCTTC; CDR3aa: CASSPDYLNEQFF
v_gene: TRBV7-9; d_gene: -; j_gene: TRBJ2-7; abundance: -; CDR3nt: TGTGCCAGCAGCTTAGAACAGGGGAGGATCTACGAGCAGTACTTC; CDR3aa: CASSLEQGRIYEQYF
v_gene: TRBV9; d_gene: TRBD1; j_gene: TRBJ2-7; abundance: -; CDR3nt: TGTGCCAGCAGCGACTCGCCCTTGATAAATCCTCGGGACAGGGGGGTCTACGAGCAGTACTTC; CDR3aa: CASSDSPLINPRDRGVYEQYF
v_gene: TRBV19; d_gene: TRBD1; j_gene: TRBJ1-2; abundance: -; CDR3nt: TGTGCCAGTATCTCTGGGACAGGGAGGGGCTACACCTTC; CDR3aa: CASISGTGRGYTF
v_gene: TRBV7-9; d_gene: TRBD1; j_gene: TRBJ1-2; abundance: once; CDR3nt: TGTGCCAGCAGCTTGGACAGGGCCAGTGGGGATGGCTACACCTTC; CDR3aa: CASSLDRASGDGYTF
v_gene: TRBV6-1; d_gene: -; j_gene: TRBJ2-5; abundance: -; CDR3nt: TGTGCCAGCAGTGAGGGCAGGGGAATTTCGGAGACCCAGTACTTC; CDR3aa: CASSEGRGISETQYF
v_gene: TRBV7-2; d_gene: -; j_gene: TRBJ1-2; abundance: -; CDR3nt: TGTGCCAGCAGCTTAGCCAGGGCTGGCTATGGCTACACCTTC; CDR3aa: CASSLARAGYGYTF
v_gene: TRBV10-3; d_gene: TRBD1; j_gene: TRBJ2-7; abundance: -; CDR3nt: TGTGCCATCAAGGGGACAGACTACGAGCAGTACTTC; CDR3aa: CAIKGTDYEQYF
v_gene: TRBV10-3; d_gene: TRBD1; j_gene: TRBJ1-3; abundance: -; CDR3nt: TGTGCCATCAGTCCAGGGGGTTACACTGGAAACACCATATATTTT; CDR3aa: CAISPGGYTGNTIYF
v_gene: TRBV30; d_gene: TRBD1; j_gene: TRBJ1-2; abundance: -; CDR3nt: TGTGCCTGGAAAGCCACAGGGGGTCCCTCTAACTATGGCTACACCTTC; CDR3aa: CAWKATGGPSNYGYTF
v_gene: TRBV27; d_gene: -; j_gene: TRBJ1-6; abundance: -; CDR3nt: TGTGCCAGCAGTCGGGTGGATTCACCCCTCCACTTT; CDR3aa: CASSRVDSPLHF
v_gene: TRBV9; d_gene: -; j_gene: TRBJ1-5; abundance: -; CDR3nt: TGTGCCAGCAGCCCCACAGGGAGGGACCAGCCCCAGCATTTT; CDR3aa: CASSPTGRDQPQHF
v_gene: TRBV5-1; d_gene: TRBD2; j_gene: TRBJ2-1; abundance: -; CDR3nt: TGCGCCAGCAGCACCCAAGCGGGAGTCAGCAATGAGCAGTTCTTC; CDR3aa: CASSTQAGVSNEQFF
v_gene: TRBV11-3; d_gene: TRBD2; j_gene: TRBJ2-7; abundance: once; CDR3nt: TGTGCCAGCAGCGCGGGGCGGGGGGAGCAGTACTTC; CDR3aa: CASSAGRGEQYF
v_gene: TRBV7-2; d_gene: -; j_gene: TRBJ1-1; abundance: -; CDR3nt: TGTGCCAGCAGCTTAGGGTATTGGGGGAGGGAAGCTTTCTTT; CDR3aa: CASSLGYWGREAFF
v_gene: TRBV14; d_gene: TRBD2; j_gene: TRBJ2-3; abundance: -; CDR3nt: TGTGCCAGCAGCCAAGGGGGGGGGACTGCAGATACGCAGTATTTT; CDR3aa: CASSQGGGTADTQYF
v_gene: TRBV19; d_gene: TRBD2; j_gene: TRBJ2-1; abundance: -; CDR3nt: TGTGCCAGTAGTAGAGCGGGCGGGAGGAGCTCCTACAATGAGCAGTTCTTC; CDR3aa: CASSRAGGRSSYNEQFF
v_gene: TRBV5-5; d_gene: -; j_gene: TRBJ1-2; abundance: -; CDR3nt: TGTGCCAGCAGCTTGTCCAGGGGACGGGGTTATGGCTACACCTTC; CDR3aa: CASSLSRGRGYGYTF
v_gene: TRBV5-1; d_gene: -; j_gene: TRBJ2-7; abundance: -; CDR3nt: TGCGCCAGCAGCCGGGACTCCTACTACGAGCAGTACTTC; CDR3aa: CASSRDSYYEQYF
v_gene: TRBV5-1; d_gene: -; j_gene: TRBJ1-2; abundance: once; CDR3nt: TGCGCCAGCAGCCCAGGGGTGGGCCCCTATGGCTACACCTTC; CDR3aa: CASSPGVGPYGYTF
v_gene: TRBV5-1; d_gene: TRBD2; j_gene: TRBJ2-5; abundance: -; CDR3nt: TGCGCCAGCAGCGAGTGGGTTTCGCGGGAGGGCCGCCACTTC; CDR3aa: CASSEWVSREGRHF
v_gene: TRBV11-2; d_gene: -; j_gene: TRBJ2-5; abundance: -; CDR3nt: TGTGCCAGCAGCTTTCTGGGGAGAGGTATCGAGACCCAGTACTTC; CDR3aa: CASSFLGRGIETQYF
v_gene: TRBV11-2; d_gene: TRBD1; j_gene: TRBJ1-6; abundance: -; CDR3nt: TGTGCCAGCAGCTTAGCAGGGACAGGGAACTCACCCCTCCACTTT; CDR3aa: CASSLAGTGNSPLHF
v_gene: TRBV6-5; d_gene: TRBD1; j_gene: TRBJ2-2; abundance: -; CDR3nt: TGTGCCAGCCGCGGGACAGGGGTAGGATCCGGGGAGCTGTTTTTT; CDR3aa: CASRGTGVGSGELFF
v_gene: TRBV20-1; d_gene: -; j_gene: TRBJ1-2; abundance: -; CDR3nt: TGCAGTGGCGGCAGTAACTATGGCTACACCTTC; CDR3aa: CSGGSNYGYTF
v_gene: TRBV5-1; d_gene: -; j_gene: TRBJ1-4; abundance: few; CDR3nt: TGCGCCAGCAGCTGGGACAAGCCTGGGGGTGGACTGTTTTTT; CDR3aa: CASSWDKPGGGLFF
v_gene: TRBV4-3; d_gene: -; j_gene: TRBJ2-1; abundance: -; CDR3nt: TGCGCCAGCAGCGGTCGCGGGTTCAATGAGCAGTTCTTC; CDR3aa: CASSGRGFNEQFF
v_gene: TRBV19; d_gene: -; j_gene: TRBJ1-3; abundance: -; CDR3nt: TGTGCCAGTAGTTCCGACGGAGGTGTAGGAAACACCATATATTTT; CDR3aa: CASSSDGGVGNTIYF
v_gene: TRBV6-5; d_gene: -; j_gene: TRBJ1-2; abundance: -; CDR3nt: TGTGCCAGCAGTTACACCGGACATGTAGCTAACTATGGCTACACCTTC; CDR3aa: CASSYTGHVANYGYTF
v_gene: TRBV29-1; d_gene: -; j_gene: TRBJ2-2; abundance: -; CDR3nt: TGCAGCGTTGAGGGCAGTTACACCGGGGAGCTGTTTTTT; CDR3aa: CSVEGSYTGELFF